This T cell receptor (beta chain) was sequenced during a study of shared clonotypes between healthy human individuals (dated by TCRdb to about 2020). Broadly, across the study: The cohort included three men and two women between 18 and 49 years of age. For each donor, CD4 naive and CD4 memory were each given three plates, CD8 naive was given two plates, and CD8 memory was given one plate. The study deeply sequenced blood TCR repertoires of five healthy adults to estimate repertoire size and the extent of clonotype sharing between individuals. Libraries were prepared and TCR repertoires were sequenced by different laboratories using diverse techniques, in order to increase sequencing depth and limit assay-specific biases. Per donor, leukapheresis produced somewhere between about 0.8 and 9 billion PBMCs.

The paper's findings and limits, for the study overall: The genetic and exposure-history diversity represented was limited by the small number of donors. Based on pairwise subsampling, the degree of clonotype sharing among donors was expected to be affected by sequencing depth. Across a handful of donors, roughly 5% of naive CD4, approximately 3.6% of naive CD8, about 2.3% of memory CD4, and approximately 0.4% of memory CD8 clonotypes were shared. Larger estimated clonotype richness was generally found for naive subsets than for memory subsets. Incomplete sequencing was indicated by rarefaction of sorted-subset datasets, despite the large sequencing depth. Sampling was restricted to blood, and TCR repertoires in tissues likely differ from the TCR repertoires found in blood. Compared with non-shared clonotypes, clonotypes shared by all four sorted-subset donors had higher generation probabilities.

Donors were healthy HIV-negative adults with no recently reported acute infections or vaccinations. All donors were Caucasian adults living in Nashville, Tennessee, USA. Magnetic negative selection was used to enrich CD4+ T cells, after which naive cells were positively selected on CD45RA and the negative fraction became the memory subset. After blood collection by leukapheresis, PBMCs were isolated using Ficoll-Histopaque density gradient centrifugation and then cryopreserved in the vapor phase of liquid nitrogen. Analytical flow cytometry was used to check the purity and quantity of each magnetically sorted T cell population. Genomic DNA was isolated from each sorted fraction and quantified by UV absorbance on a Nanodrop 2000c. Points on this clone: No antigen is known for it. No base quality information exists; no much larger clone differs at one position. The same CDR3 is also encoded by other DNA sequences in this sample.

TCR CDR3 regions were amplified from genomic DNA by multiplex PCR using the deep immunoSEQ assay. For each cell subset, the extracted genomic DNA was distributed evenly across all wells of several immunoSEQ 96-well plates, and each plate served as one replicate. For sorted subsets, about 220 ng of genomic DNA, equivalent to around 30,000 T cell genomes, went into each replicate PCR. The purified libraries were quantified using a Qubit 3.0 fluorometer, sized with a Bioanalyzer 2100, and then quantified again using the KAPA Library Quantification kit. Each immunoSEQ 96-well plate was sequenced on its own single-read 150-cycle Illumina NextSeq 550 flow cell. For the original study's pipeline: Because the immunoSEQ output held only junctional sequences and lacked quality scores, the filtering could not match the filtering applied to full-length reads. Sequences were annotated with PyIR, a Python wrapper for IgBLAST v1.9, using IMGT germline references to assign V/J genes and CDR3. Reads were filtered out if the reads had weak V/J assignments (E-value above 1e-6), no CDR3, stop codons, out-of-frame junctions, or ambiguous translated residues. V3J clonotypes were defined by identical inferred V gene, J gene, and CDR3 amino acid sequence. To compute the percentage overlap between repertoires, the number of shared unique clonotypes was divided by the size of the smaller repertoire. RTK rarefaction, the Chao1 estimator, and Recon v2.1 estimates of unobserved clonotypes were used to assess repertoire richness. Generation probabilities for all TCRbeta clonotypes obtained by the gDNA method from a few donors were computed using OLGA. This is the immuneACCESS table as TCRdb keeps it, with only in-frame sequences that have V and J called. A part of the clones is gone; compared with another copy, unresolved V genes explain less than half, and the rest is unexplained. V and J calls and clone size come straight from that table; D and trimming were deduced from the DNA. In all, the sample holds under 1,900,000 clones, and 98% to 99% of those were seen once. The top ten clones comprise under 0.45% of the sample.

The sequencing input was naive CD4+ T cells sorted from blood. The cell subset or site label, read with the paper, signifies: CD45RA+ positively selected. The sequence was obtained from a man aged 30 to 39 in good health.

The CDR3 in this case is CASSVGQGNTGELFF. The DNA is TGTGCCAGCAGTGTGGGACAAGGGAACACCGGGGAGCTGTTTTTT. Recombination joined TRBV6-4 with TRBJ2-2; possibly the D gene is TRBD1, per 6 matching bases. CDR1 and CDR2, looked up from the germline V gene, are MRHNA and SNTAGT. From the cysteine through the phenylalanine, the CDR3 covers 15 amino acids. The CDR3 DNA has 45 bases and is translated from base 1. V is reduced by 4 bases and J by 1 base, leaving a spacing of 10 bases between them.